This paragraph reports one T cell receptor (beta chain). This specimen belongs to a study of blood T cell repertoires in COVID-19. Background on the study: From the United States, Italy and Spain came samples of acute and convalescent COVID-19. PBMCs, B-cell-depleted T cells, or T cells were the source of the cDNA or gDNA that made up the material.

The CDR3 totals 14 residues. Germline V lookup: CDR1 LNHNV, CDR2 YYDKDF (reference sequence). Trimming took 0 bases from V and 6 from J, leaving 6 bases between them. Sequencing was performed with immunoSEQ multiplex PCR; in TCRdb, only in-frame clones are kept and a portion is missing. The table has some 110,000 clones, about four fifths seen once. Sequenced input: peripheral blood. The TCR originated in a woman aged 70-85 years with acute or convalescent COVID-19. This chain joins TRBV15 and TRBJ1-6; the D is unclear. The CDR3 bases are TGTGCCACCAGCAGAGAGGCCTTTAATTCACCCCTCCACTTT. It encodes CATSREAFNSPLHF.